The 28 T cell receptor beta chains listed next were all sequenced from one sample in a study of CD8 T cells in Susac syndrome. An amount of RNA that ranged from about 0.45 to 1 ug was reverse transcribed with random hexamers. Via MiXCR, TCRdb re-called the immunoSEQ multiplex PCR reads, giving one row per CDR3 protein. Of about 140,000 distinct CDR3 sequences detected, approximately 95% appear once; the ten largest clones hold about 0.15%. The sample taken for sequencing was CD4+ T cells from PBMCs. These receptors were collected from a human donor with Susac syndrome.

The chain combines TRBV9 with TRBJ2-2, with a weak D call TRBD2 (7 bases). Trimming took off 2 bases at V and 5 bases at J, with 13 bases between the two ends. Per germline, CDR1 SGDLS and CDR2 YYNGEE. CDR3 length: 15 residues. The CDR3 loop reads CASSVSGGATGELFF. For the CDR3, the DNA is TGTGCCAGCAGCGTCAGTGGGGGGGCGACCGGGGAGCTGTTTTTT.

This chain joins TRBV27 and TRBJ1-1; 9 nucleotides line up with TRBD1. V dropped 6 bases and J dropped 0; count of bases not matched to a gene: 5. The CDR3 extends over 15 amino acids. CDR1 is MNHEY and CDR2 is SMNVEV in the germline V gene (reference sequence). CDR3 sequence reads: CASSLGQGMNTEAFF. The CDR3 DNA reads TGTGCCAGCAGCTTGGGACAGGGAATGAACACTGAAGCTTTCTTT.

V gene TRBV2 combines with J gene TRBJ1-2; TRBD1 aligns across 8 bases. The CDR3 has 15 residues. V shed 1 base, J shed 4 bases, and the junction held 5 bases outside the gene matches. Germline V gene lookup returns CDR1 SNHLY and CDR2 FYNNEI. CDR3 sequence: CASSEGAGGGYGYTF. The CDR3 nucleotides are TGTGCCAGCAGTGAAGGCGCAGGGGGCGGCTATGGCTACACCTTC.

The DNA for the CDR3 is TGCAGTGCTAGTGATGGACCCATCTACGAGCAGTACTTC. It encodes CSASDGPIYEQYF. V is TRBV20-1 and J is TRBJ2-7; D is ambiguous. Deletions cut 3 bases from V and 3 bases from J, with 12 bases between. The CDR3 is 13 amino acids. From germline, CDR1 is DFQATT and CDR2 SNEGSKA (reference sequence).

CDR3 amino acids: CASSSGGTLRGYGYTF. The CDR3 region has the DNA TGTGCCAGCAGCTCAGGAGGGACACTACGGGGCTATGGCTACACCTTC. The chain links TRBV7-2 to TRBJ1-2, with a possible D match to TRBD1 (6 bases). V dropped 4 bases and J dropped 4 bases, with 19 bases sitting between them. The CDR3 length is 16 residues. CDR1 is SGHTA and CDR2 is FQGNSA in the germline V gene.

This chain connects TRBV20-1 to TRBJ1-1; perhaps TRBD1 as D (6 bases). The germline CDR1 and CDR2 sequences are DFQATT and SNEGSKA (reference sequence). V was shortened by 4 bases and J by 4 bases, with 10 bases between the two germline ends. The CDR3 contains 12 residues. CDR3 nucleotides: TGCAGTGCTAAACAGGGCGTCACTGAAGCTTTCTTT. Protein: CSAKQGVTEAFF.

The chain recombines TRBV7-9 with TRBJ2-3; 9 positions agree with TRBD2. The CDR3 sequence is 16 residues long. The trim removed 4 bases at V and 0 bases at J, leaving 5 bases unmatched. Looked up from germline, CDR1 is SEHNR and CDR2 is FQNEAQ (reference sequence). The CDR3 loop reads CASSSNSGGSTDTQYF. DNA of the CDR3: TGTGCCAGCAGCTCCAATAGCGGGGGAAGCACAGATACGCAGTATTTT.

This chain uses TRBV15 with TRBJ2-4; no definite D call. Germline lookup yields CDR1 LNHNV and CDR2 YYDKDF (reference sequence). This CDR3 region has 17 residues. V was clipped by 0 bases and J by 0 bases, with 12 bases between them. The CDR3 nucleotides are TGTGCCACCAGCAGAGATCCGAGTCCCATAGCCAAAAACATTCAGTACTTC. This codes for CATSRDPSPIAKNIQYF.

The chain is built from TRBV30 and TRBJ2-7; 8 bases map to TRBD1. This CDR3 spans 13 amino acids. The J segment lost 6 bases and the V segment lost 2 bases, leaving 6 bases of the junction unmatched. Per germline, CDR1 GTSNPN and CDR2 SVGIG (reference sequence). CDR3 sequence reads: CAWSRGQGAEQYF. In DNA form, the CDR3 reads TGTGCCTGGAGTCGCGGACAGGGCGCCGAGCAGTACTTC.

CDR3 region: CASSLQGRVLHGYTF. Written as DNA, the CDR3 is TGTGCCAGCAGCTTGCAGGGGCGCGTCCTTCATGGCTACACCTTC. The chain recombines TRBV5-4 with TRBJ1-2; weak D call: TRBD1 (6 bases). In germline, CDR1 is SGHNT, CDR2 YYREEE (reference sequence). V gave up 1 base and J gave up 6 bases, with 16 bases separating them. The CDR3 length is 15 residues.

The J gene is TRBJ1-1, the V gene TRBV7-8; D unresolved. V was cut by 1 base and J by 11 bases, with 29 bases left in between. The CDR3 covers 18 residues. Germline assignment: CDR1 SGHVS and CDR2 FQNEAQ. The CDR3 loop is CASSLDELSVTEVGWAFF. The DNA for the CDR3 is TGTGCCAGCAGCTTAGACGAACTTTCCGTGACCGAGGTTGGTTGGGCTTTCTTT.

The rearrangement links TRBV5-6 to TRBJ2-2, with 10 bases matching TRBD2. Germline values: CDR1 SGHDT, CDR2 YYEEEE. V shed 5 bases and J 6 bases; nucleotides not matched to a gene: 16. CDR3 length: 18 amino acids. CDR3 coding DNA: TGTGCCAGCAGGTCCCTCTCCAGCGGGAGGGCCCTGGCCGGGGAGCTGTTTTTT. Translating it yields CASRSLSSGRALAGELFF.

The gene calls are TRBV7-2 and TRBJ2-7; 8 nucleotides line up with TRBD1. Germline loops: CDR1 SGHTA, CDR2 FQGNSA. The CDR3 has 15 residues. After removal of 5 bases from V and 3 bases from J, the junction contained 9 bases not matched to a gene. This CDR3 reads CASSIRDRSFYEQYF. In DNA form, the CDR3 reads TGTGCCAGCAGCATCCGGGACAGGAGTTTCTACGAGCAGTACTTC. Looking up the rest from reference TRBV7-2 and TRBJ2-7 gives the full variable domain: GAGVSQSPSNKVTEKGKDVELRCDPISGHTALYWYRQSLGQGLEFLIYFQGNSAPDKSGLPSDRFSAERTGGSVSTLTIQRTQQEDSAVYLCASSIRDRSFYEQYFGPGTRLTVT.

The V call is TRBV20-1, the J call TRBJ1-1; D uncertain. V shed 3 bases and J shed 10 bases, with 12 bases lying between them. CDR1 and CDR2 (germline): DFQATT, SNEGSKA (reference sequence). The CDR3 is 11 amino acids. This chain's CDR3 is CSASQMIRAFF. The CDR3 DNA reads TGCAGTGCTAGTCAAATGATCCGAGCTTTCTTT.

The V gene is TRBV2, the J gene TRBJ1-2; weak D call: TRBD1 (5 bases). Between the trimmed V and J ends, which lost 8 bases and 0 bases, there was a span of 13 bases. Germline V gene sequence: CDR1 SNHLY, CDR2 FYNNEI. The CDR3 consists of 14 residues. The CDR3 sequence: CASAREQANYGYTF. CDR3 DNA: TGTGCCAGCGCACGGGAACAGGCTAACTATGGCTACACCTTC. The variable domain in full, with the rest retrieved from reference TRBV2 and TRBJ1-2, is EPEVTQTPSHQVTQMGQEVILRCVPISNHLYFYWYRQILGQKVEFLVSFYNNEISEKSEIFDDQFSVERPDGSNFTLKIRSTKLEDSAMYFCASAREQANYGYTFGSGTRLTVV.

The chain couples TRBV20-1 to TRBJ2-1; 12 bases are a match to TRBD2. Germline V gene sequence: CDR1 DFQATT, CDR2 SNEGSKA (reference sequence). The ends lost 0 bases at V and 0 bases at J; junction bases unmatched: 6. This CDR3 has 18 amino acids. Here the CDR3 DNA reads TGCAGTGCTAGAGATGCGGGACTAGCGGGCAGCTCCTACAATGAGCAGTTCTTC. Translated, it gives CSARDAGLAGSSYNEQFF.

The chain combines TRBV25-1 with TRBJ1-2, with D maybe TRBD1 (6 bases). V lost 8 bases to trimming and J lost 8 bases, with 18 bases between them. Germline V CDR1 and CDR2: MGHDK, SYGVNS. The CDR3 totals 13 residues. The CDR3 DNA follows: TGTGCCAGCCGGGGGGGGGCACTTCCCGGCTACACCTTC. It yields the protein CASRGGALPGYTF.

This chain uses TRBV28 with TRBJ1-2, with D possibly matching TRBD1 (5 bases). V lost 7 bases to trimming and J lost 4 bases, with 13 bases between them. Germline assignment: CDR1 MDHEN and CDR2 SYDVKM. The CDR3 loop spans 13 amino acids. CDR3 loop: CASTMGGFYGYTF. CDR3 sequence (DNA): TGTGCCAGCACCATGGGGGGGTTCTATGGCTACACCTTC.

The CDR3 DNA reads TGCAGCGCCCCCGTGGGGAACACTGAAGCTTTCTTT. Amino acids: CSAPVGNTEAFF. The chain employs TRBV29-1 and TRBJ1-1; D remains ambiguous. The germline V gene has CDR1 SQVTM and CDR2 ANQGSEA. The length of the CDR3 is 12 residues. V was shortened by 7 bases and J by 1 base, with 10 bases between the two germline ends.

This clonotype came up once. This rearrangement joins TRBV28 to TRBJ1-1; D call uncertain. Germline CDR1 reads MDHEN; CDR2 reads SYDVKM. The CDR3 has 13 amino acids. V was pared by 3 bases and J by 1 base, with 6 bases between. The CDR3 loop reads CASSLRANTEAFF. The DNA for the CDR3 is TGTGCCAGCAGTTTGCGTGCGAACACTGAAGCTTTCTTT.

J is TRBJ1-1 and V is TRBV5-1, with TRBD1 as a possible D gene (5 bases). This CDR3 contains 14 residues. The germline CDR1 and CDR2 sequences are SGHRS and YFSETQ. Between the trimmed V and J ends, which lost 4 bases and 0 bases, there was a span of 10 bases. The CDR3 DNA is TGCGCCAGCAGCCACGGGACCGTGAACACTGAAGCTTTCTTT. This codes for CASSHGTVNTEAFF.

J is TRBJ2-2 and V is TRBV30; 7 bases agree with TRBD2. This CDR3 contains 15 residues. Germline assignment: CDR1 GTSNPN and CDR2 SVGIG (reference sequence). Trimming removed 1 base from V and 1 base from J; junction bases left unmatched: 3. As DNA, the CDR3 is TGTGCCTGGAGTGACGAGCGGGAGAACACCGGGGAGCTGTTTTTT. Translated: CAWSDERENTGELFF.

The chain couples TRBV7-9 to TRBJ2-7; 10 bases are shared with TRBD2. After removal of 5 bases from V and 2 bases from J, the junction contained 3 bases not matched to a gene. Germline V gene lookup returns CDR1 SEHNR and CDR2 FQNEAQ (reference sequence). The CDR3 extends over 14 amino acids. The CDR3 DNA follows: TGTGCCAGCAGCGATCTAGCGGGAGCCTACGAGCAGTACTTC. Translation: CASSDLAGAYEQYF.

The rearrangement links TRBV9 to TRBJ1-4; D unclear. The CDR3 runs to 19 residues. Trimming took 0 bases from V and 6 from J, leaving 24 bases between them. CDR1 SGDLS and CDR2 YYNGEE come from the germline V gene. The CDR3 DNA is TGTGCCAGCAGCGTAGCTACTCGGCGGCAGGATTACGGAGATGAAAAACTGTTTTTT. This codes for CASSVATRRQDYGDEKLFF.

The chain uses TRBV23-1 and TRBJ1-5; 7 bases are a match to TRBD1. TRBV23-1 falls under the ORF class, with uncertain function. The CDR3 contains 18 residues. The trim removed 0 bases at V and 4 bases at J, leaving 12 bases unmatched. CDR3 loop: CASSQSRPDRTLNQPQHF. As DNA, the CDR3 is TGCGCCAGCAGTCAATCAAGGCCGGACAGGACCCTTAATCAGCCCCAGCATTTT.

In its sample, this clonotype was seen once. This chain uses TRBV20-1 with TRBJ2-7, with unresolved D. The V end was cut by 0 bases, the J end by 0 bases, with 12 bases between. The CDR3 loop spans 15 amino acids. Germline V lookup: CDR1 DFQATT, CDR2 SNEGSKA (reference sequence). Here the CDR3 reads CSARDDLRSSYEQYF. DNA of the CDR3: TGCAGTGCTAGAGACGATCTTCGGAGCTCCTACGAGCAGTACTTC.

The chain employs TRBV12-3 or TRBV12-4 and TRBJ1-4; TRBD1 matches at 11 bases. After removal of 3 bases from V and 0 bases from J, the junction contained 9 bases not matched to a gene. The CDR3 length is 19 residues. The CDR3 region has the DNA TGTGCCAGCAGTTTTATCGGGACAGGGGGAATCGCAACTAATGAAAAACTGTTTTTT. This translates into CASSFIGTGGIATNEKLFF.

The chain combines TRBV5-4 with TRBJ1-2; D remains ambiguous. Per germline, CDR1 SGHNT and CDR2 YYREEE (reference sequence). The CDR3 covers 13 residues. V gave up 3 bases and J gave up 5 bases, with 11 bases separating them. The CDR3 region is CASSSERVYGYTF. In nucleotides, the CDR3 is TGTGCCAGCAGCTCGGAGAGAGTTTATGGCTACACCTTC.